This TCR beta chain was recovered during a study of OX40 agonist ivuxolimab in advanced cancers. The overall study: Patients treated during dose escalation were battling hepatocellular carcinoma, melanoma, renal cell or head and neck cancer.

TCRdb's copy holds only in-frame clones and misses some; the assay was immunoSEQ multiplex PCR. Of tens of thousands of clones listed, roughly four fifths were seen once; the top ten hold about 5%. Germline-derived CDR1 and CDR2 are SEHNR and FQNEAQ (reference sequence). The CDR3 is 12 residues long. Between the trimmed V and J ends, which lost 11 bases and 5 bases, there was a span of 13 bases. The rearrangement joins TRBV7-9 to TRBJ2-1; D tentatively reads TRBD1 or TRBD2 (5 bases each). The sample was CD4+ or CD8+ T cells sorted from blood, taken in a trial of the OX40 agonist ivuxolimab. This clonotype was obtained from an adult with an advanced solid tumor such as melanoma, head and neck, liver or kidney cancer. This CDR3 is CAARDEHNEQFF. Here the CDR3 DNA reads TGTGCCGCAAGGGACGAACACAATGAGCAGTTCTTC.